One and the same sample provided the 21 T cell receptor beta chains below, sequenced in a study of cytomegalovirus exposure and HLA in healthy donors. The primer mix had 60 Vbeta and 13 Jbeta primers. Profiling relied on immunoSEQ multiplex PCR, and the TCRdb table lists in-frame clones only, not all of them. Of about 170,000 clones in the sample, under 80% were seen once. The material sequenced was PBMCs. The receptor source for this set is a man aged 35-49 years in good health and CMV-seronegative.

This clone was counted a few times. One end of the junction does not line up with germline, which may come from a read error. The CDR3 loop reads CASSLGLAGNQETQYF. The CDR3 coding sequence is TGTGCTAGCAGCTTGGGACTAGCGGGGAACCAAGAGACCCAGTACTTC. The chain is built from TRBV7-7 and TRBJ2-5; 13 bases align to TRBD2. The length of the CDR3 is 16 residues. CDR1 is SSHAT and CDR2 is FNYEAQ in the germline V gene (reference sequence). Variable domain in full (rest from reference TRBV7-7 and TRBJ2-5): GAGVSQSPRYKVTKRGQDVTLRCDPISSHATLYWYQQALGQGPEFLTYFNYEAQPDKSGLPSDRFSAERPEGSISTLTIQRTEQRDSAMYRCASSLGLAGNQETQYFGPGTRLLVL.

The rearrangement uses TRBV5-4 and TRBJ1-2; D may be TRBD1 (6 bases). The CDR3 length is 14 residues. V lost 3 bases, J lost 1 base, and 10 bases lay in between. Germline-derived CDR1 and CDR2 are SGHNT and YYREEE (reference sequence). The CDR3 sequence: CASSSGTRNYGYTF. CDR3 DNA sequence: TGTGCCAGCAGCTCCGGGACACGTAACTATGGCTACACCTTC.

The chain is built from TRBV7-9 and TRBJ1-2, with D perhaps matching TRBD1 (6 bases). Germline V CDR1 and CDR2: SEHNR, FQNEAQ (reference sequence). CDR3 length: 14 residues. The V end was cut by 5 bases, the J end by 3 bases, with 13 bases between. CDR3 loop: CASSRGQQDYGYTF. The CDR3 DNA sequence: TGTGCCAGCAGCAGAGGACAGCAGGACTATGGCTACACCTTC. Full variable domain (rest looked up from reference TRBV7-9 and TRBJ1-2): DTGVSQNPRHKITKRGQNVTFRCDPISEHNRLYWYRQTLGQGPEFLTYFQNEAQLEKSRLLSDRFSAERPKGSFSTLEIQRTEQGDSAMYLCASSRGQQDYGYTFGSGTRLTVV.

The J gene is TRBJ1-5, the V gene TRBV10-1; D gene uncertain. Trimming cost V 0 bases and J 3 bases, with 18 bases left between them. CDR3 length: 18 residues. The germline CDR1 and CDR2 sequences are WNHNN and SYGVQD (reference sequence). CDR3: CASSESIGVTGNNQPQHF. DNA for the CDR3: TGCGCCAGCAGTGAGTCGATCGGGGTGACGGGGAACAATCAGCCCCAGCATTTT.

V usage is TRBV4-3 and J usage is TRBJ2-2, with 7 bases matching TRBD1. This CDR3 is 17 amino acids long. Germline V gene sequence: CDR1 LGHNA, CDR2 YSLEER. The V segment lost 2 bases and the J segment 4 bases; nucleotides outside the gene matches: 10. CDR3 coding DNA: TGCGCCAGCAGCCAAAATTTACAGGGGCCACCCACCGGGGAGCTGTTTTTT. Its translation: CASSQNLQGPPTGELFF.

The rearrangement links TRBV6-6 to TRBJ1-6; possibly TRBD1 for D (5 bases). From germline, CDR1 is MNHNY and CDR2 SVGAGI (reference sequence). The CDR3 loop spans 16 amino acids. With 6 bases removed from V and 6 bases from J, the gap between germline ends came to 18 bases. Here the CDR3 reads CASSLGGSGGNSPLHF. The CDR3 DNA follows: TGTGCCAGCAGCCTCGGTGGGTCGGGGGGTAATTCACCCCTCCACTTT.

The CDR3 sequence: CSARVGYEQYF. The DNA of the CDR3 is TGCAGTGCTAGAGTCGGCTACGAGCAGTACTTC. The chain combines TRBV20-1 with TRBJ2-7; D gene unclear. The CDR3 totals 11 residues. CDR1 is DFQATT, CDR2 SNEGSKA, per germline (reference sequence). The germline V and J ends were trimmed by 1 base and 3 bases, with 4 bases remaining between them.

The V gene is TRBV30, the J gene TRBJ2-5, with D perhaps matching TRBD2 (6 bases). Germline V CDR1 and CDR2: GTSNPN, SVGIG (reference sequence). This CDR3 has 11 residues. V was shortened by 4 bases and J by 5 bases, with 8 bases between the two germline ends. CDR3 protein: CAWTGRETQYF. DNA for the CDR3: TGTGCCTGGACAGGGAGGGAGACCCAGTACTTC.

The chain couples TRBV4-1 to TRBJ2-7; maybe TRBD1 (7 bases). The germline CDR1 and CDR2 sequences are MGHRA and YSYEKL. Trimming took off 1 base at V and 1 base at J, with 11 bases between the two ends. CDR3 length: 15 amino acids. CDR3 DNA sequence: TGCGCCAGCAGCCAAGGGGCAGGGGGGTCCTACGAGCAGTACTTC. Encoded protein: CASSQGAGGSYEQYF.

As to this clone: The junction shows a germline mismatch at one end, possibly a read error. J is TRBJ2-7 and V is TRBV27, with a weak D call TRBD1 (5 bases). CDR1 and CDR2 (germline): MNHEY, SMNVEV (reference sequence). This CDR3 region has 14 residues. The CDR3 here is CASSSRQIHYELYF. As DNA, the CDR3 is TGTGCCAGCAGCTCGCGACAGATCCACTACGAGCTGTACTTC.

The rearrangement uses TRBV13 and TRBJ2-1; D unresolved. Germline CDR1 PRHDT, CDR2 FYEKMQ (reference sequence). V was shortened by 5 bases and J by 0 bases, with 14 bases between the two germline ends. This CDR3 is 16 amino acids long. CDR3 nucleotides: TGTGCCAGCAGCGAACGAAGCGAGAGCTCCTACAATGAGCAGTTCTTC. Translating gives CASSERSESSYNEQFF.

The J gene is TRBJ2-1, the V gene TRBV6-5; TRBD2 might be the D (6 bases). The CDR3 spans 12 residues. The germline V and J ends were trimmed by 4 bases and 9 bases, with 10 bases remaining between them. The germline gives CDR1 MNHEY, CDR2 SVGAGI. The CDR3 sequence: CASSSTSTEQFF. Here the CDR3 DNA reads TGTGCCAGCAGTTCAACTAGCACTGAGCAGTTCTTC.

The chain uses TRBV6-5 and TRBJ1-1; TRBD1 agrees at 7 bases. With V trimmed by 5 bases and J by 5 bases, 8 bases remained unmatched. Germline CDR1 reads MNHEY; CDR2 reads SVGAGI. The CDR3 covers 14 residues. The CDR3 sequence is CASSRRQGETEAFF. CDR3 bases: TGTGCCAGCAGTCGGCGACAGGGAGAGACTGAAGCTTTCTTT.

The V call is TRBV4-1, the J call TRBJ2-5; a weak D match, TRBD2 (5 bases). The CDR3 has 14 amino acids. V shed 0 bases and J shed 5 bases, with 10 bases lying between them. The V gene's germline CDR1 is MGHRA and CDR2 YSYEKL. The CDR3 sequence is CASSQEGKRETQYF. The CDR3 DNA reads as TGCGCCAGCAGCCAAGAGGGAAAGCGGGAGACCCAGTACTTC.

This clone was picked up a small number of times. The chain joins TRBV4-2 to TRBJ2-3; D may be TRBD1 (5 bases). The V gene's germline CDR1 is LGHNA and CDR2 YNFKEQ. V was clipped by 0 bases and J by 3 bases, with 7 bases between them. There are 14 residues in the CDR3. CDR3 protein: CASSQEQATDTQYF. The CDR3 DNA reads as TGTGCCAGCAGCCAAGAACAGGCGACAGATACGCAGTATTTT.

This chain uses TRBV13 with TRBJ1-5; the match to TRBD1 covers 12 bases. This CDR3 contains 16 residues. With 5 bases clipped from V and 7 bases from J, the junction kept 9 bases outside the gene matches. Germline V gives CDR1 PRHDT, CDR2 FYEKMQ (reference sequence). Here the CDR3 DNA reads TGTGCCAGCAGCCCACGGGACAGGGGGCGGCGGCAGCCCCAGCATTTT. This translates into CASSPRDRGRRQPQHF.

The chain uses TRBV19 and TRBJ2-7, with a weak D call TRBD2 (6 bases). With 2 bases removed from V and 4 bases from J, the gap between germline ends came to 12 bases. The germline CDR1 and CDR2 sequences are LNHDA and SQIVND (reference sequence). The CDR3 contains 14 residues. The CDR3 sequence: CASSITSGGYEQYF. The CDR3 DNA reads TGTGCCAGTAGTATAACCAGCGGAGGGTACGAGCAGTACTTC.

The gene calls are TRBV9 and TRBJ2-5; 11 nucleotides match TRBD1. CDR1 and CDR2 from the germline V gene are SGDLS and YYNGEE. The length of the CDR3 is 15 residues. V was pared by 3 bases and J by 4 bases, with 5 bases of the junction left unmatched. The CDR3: CASSAGQGDLETQYF. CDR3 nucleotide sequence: TGTGCCAGCAGCGCGGGACAGGGGGATCTAGAGACCCAGTACTTC. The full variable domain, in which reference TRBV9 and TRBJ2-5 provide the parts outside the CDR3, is DSGVTQTPKHLITATGQRVTLRCSPRSGDLSVYWYQQSLDQGLQFLIQYYNGEERAKGNILERFSAQQFPDLHSELNLSSLELGDSALYFCASSAGQGDLETQYFGPGTRLLVL.

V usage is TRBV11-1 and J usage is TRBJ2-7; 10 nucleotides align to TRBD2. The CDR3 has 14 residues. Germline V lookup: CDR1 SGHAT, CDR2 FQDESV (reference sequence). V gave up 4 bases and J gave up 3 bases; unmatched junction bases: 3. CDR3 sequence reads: CASSSGTSVYEQYF. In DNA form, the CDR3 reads TGTGCCAGCAGCTCCGGGACTAGCGTCTACGAGCAGTACTTC.

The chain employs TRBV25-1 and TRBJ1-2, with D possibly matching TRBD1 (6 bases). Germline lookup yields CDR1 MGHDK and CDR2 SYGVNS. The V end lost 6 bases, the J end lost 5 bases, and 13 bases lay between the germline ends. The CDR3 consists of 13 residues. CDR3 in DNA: TGTGCCAGCAGCTACAGGGAAGGGTATGGCTACACCTTC. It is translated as CASSYREGYGYTF.

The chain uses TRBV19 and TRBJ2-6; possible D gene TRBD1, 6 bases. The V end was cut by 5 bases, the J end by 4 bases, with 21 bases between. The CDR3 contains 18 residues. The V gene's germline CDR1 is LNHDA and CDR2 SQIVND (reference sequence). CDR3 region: CASSARQASLMGANVLTF. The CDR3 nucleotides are TGTGCCAGTAGTGCGCGACAGGCTTCTCTGATGGGGGCCAACGTCCTGACTTTC.